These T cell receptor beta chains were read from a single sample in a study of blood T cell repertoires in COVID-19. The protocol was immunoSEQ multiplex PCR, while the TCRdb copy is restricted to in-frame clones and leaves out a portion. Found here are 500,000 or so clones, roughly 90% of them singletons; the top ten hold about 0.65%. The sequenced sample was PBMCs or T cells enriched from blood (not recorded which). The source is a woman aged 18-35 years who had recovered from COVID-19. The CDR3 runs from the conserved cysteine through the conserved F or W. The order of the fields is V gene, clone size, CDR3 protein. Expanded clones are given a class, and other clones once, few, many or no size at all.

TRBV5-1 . CASRTEILNTEAFF
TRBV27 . CASSLSVRQSSNSPLHF
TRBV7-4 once CASSSRMGQGARDGGNQPQHF
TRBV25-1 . CASSEYKSGGAGTDTQYF
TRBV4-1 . CASSQQGNYGYTF
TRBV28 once CASSLDRFKYNSPLHF
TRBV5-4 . CASSRQGMYTGELFF
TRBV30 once CAWSIQGGTEAFF
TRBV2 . CASMDGESSYNEQFF
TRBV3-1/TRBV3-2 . CASSPPPAEQETQYF
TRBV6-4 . CASSDLVGISPEWWISNQPQHF
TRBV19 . CASSIPAGVDGYTF
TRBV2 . CASSGQQNSPLHF
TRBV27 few CASSFETGAGGTEAFF
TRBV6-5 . CASRTDLAGETQYF
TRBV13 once CASSLTPLFGRGVREQYF
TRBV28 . CASSPGTGGGGTF
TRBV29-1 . CSAKLAGSGGYTF
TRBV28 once CASSFLGGTTF
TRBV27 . CASSLGRDNQPQHF
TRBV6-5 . CATRAGGSQETQYF
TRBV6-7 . CASSYSTDGGSSYEQYF
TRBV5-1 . CASSYLAGGSQETQYF
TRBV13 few CASSSTGVSNQPQHF
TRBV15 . CATSRETGRAGELFF
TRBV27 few CASSPPGNYGYTF
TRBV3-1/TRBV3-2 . CASSLEETQYF
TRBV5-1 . CASSLGQGAGYEQYF
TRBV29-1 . CSVTPRGNAEAFF
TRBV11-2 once CASSLDRAGNTIYF
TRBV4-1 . CASSLRDRESTQYF
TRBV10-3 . CAITDRQGTGKVNEQFF
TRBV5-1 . CASGRDGVGDTQYF
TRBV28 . CASWKQGYEQYF
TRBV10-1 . CASSFGTGPTDTQYF
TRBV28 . CASSPPGQGRQPQHF
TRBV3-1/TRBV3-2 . CASCKTGSTEAFF
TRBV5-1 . CASSLDTETQYF
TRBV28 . CATRAGKVTNEKLFF
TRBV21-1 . CASSPRAGQGAGSPLHF
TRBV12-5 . CASGLVLGQGAYEKLFF
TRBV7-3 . CASSIGGTYRTDTQYF
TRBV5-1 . CASSFGSDEQFF
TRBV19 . CASSIERTGAHSPLHF
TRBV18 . CASSLQTDGNTIYF
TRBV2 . CASRDSLNSPLHF
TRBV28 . CASRPIDPGGYTF
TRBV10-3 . CAIKREQNTEAFF
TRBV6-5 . CADSPDGNEQFF
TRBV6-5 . CASRIGLGADTQYF
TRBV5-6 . CASSLKGTDLPYEQYF
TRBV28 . CASSSPGPTAEQYF
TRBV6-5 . CASSRGGQGNQPQHF
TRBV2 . CASSVGLTGMNTEAFF
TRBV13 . CASVASGLGSEQFF
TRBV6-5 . CASSYGGDRGSDGYTF
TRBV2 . CASTELAGAIYEQYF